The clone carrying this T cell receptor (beta chain) was observed at least ten times. Its matching antigen is unknown. This specimen comes from a study of regulatory T cells in long-lasting Graves disease. Points from the study as a whole: Persistent Graves' disease cases displayed lower TCR diversity than newly diagnosed ones. Gene preferences differed: TRBV28, TRBJ1-2, TRBJ2-5 in persistent cases.

Sequencing libraries for TCR beta were prepared with iRepertoire HTBI primers and Arm-PCR of CDR3 regions. TCRdb re-analysed the multiplex PCR reads in MiXCR, keeping a single row per CDR3 protein. The profile shows under 450,000 distinct CDR3 sequences, about 16% of them singletons. Time point noted: newly diagnosed GD, antithyroid drugs for less than 3 months. RNA isolated from PBMCs was used to make the TCR library. Trimming removed 1 base at V and 3 bases at J, with 9 bases between. This CDR3 region has 14 residues. Germline assignment: CDR1 LGHDT and CDR2 YNNKEL (reference sequence). The sample was also linked to a second study, of T cells in Graves' hyperthyroidism and ophthalmopathy.

This specimen consisted of peripheral blood mononuclear cells (PBMCs), obtained at new diagnosis, from a patient treated with antithyroid drugs. This receptor was obtained from a young woman with Graves disease. This sequence joins TRBV3-1 and TRBJ1-2; maybe TRBD1 (5 bases). CDR3 loop: CASSQGQRDYGYTF. CDR3 DNA: TGTGCCAGCAGCCAAGGACAGAGGGACTATGGCTACACCTTC.